This T cell receptor (beta chain) was obtained from a study of cytomegalovirus exposure and HLA in healthy donors. Looked up from germline, CDR1 is SEHNR and CDR2 is FQNEAQ (reference sequence). Germline trimming cut 3 bases from V and 0 bases from J; bases unmatched to any gene: 2. CDR3 length: 14 residues. Method: immunoSEQ multiplex PCR; TCRdb's copy keeps in-frame clones and lacks some. The table has about 82,000 clones, 90% to 95% seen once. Sequencing was performed on PBMCs. The chain uses TRBV7-9 and TRBJ2-7, with 7 bases fitting TRBD1. The sequence came from a man aged 18-30 years in good health and CMV-seronegative. CDR3 coding DNA: TGTGCCAGCAGCTTTGCAGGGGGCTCCTACGAGCAGTACTTC. This codes for CASSFAGGSYEQYF.